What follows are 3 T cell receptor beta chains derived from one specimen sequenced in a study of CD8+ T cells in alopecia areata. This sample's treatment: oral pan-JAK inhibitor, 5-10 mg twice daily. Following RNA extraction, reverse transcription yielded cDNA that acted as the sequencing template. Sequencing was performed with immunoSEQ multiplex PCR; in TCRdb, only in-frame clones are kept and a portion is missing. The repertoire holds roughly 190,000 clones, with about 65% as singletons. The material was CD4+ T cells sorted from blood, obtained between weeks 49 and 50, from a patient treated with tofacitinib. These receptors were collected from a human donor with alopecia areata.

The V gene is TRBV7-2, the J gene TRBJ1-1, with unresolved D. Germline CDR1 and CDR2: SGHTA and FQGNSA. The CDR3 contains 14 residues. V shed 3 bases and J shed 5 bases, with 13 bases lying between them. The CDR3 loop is CASSFGGSGTEAFF. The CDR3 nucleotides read TGTGCCAGCAGCTTCGGAGGGTCGGGGACTGAAGCTTTCTTT.

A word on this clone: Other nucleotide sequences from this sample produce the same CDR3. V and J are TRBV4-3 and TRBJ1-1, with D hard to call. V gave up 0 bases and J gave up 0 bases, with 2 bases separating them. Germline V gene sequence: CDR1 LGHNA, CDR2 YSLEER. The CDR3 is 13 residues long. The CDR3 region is CASSQDMNTEAFF. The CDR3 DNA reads TGCGCCAGCAGCCAAGACATGAACACTGAAGCTTTCTTT.

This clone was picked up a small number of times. Here the CDR3 DNA reads TGTGCCACACAGCGGGGGGGCACAGATACGCAGTATTTT. It yields the protein CATQRGGTDTQYF. V is TRBV2 and J is TRBJ2-3, with 9 bases matching TRBD2. The CDR3 loop spans 13 amino acids. CDR1 SNHLY and CDR2 FYNNEI come from the germline V gene. Germline trimming cut 10 bases from V and 1 base from J; bases unmatched to any gene: 3.